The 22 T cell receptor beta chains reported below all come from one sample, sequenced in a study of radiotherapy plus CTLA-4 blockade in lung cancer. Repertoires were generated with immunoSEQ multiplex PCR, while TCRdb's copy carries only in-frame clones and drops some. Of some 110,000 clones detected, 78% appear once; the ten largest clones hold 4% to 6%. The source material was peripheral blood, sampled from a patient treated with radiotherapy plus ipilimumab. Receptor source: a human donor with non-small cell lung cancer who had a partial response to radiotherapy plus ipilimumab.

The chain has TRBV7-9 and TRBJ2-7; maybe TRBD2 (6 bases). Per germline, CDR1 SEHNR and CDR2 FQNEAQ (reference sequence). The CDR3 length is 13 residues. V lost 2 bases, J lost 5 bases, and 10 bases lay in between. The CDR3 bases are TGTGCCAGCAGCTTACCGGGAGCTCACGAGCAGTACGTC. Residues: CASSLPGAHEQYV.

CDR3 sequence (DNA): TGTGCCAGTAGTATAAAACAGTCAGAGACCCAGTACTTC. It yields the protein CASSIKQSETQYF. The rearrangement uses TRBV19 and TRBJ2-5; no clear D gene. V was cut by 2 bases and J by 4 bases, with 8 bases left in between. The CDR3 covers 13 residues. CDR1 and CDR2 (germline): LNHDA, SQIVND (reference sequence).

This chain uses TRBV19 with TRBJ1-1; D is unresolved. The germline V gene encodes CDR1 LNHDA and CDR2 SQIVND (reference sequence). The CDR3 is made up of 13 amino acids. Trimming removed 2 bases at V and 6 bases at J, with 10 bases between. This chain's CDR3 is CASSIYHGAEAFF. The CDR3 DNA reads TGTGCCAGTAGTATATATCACGGGGCTGAAGCTTTCTTT.

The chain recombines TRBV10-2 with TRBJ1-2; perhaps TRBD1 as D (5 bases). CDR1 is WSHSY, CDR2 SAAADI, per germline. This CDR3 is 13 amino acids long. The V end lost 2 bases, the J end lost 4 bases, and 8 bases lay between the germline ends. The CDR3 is CASSEQGTYGYTF. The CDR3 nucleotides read TGCGCCAGCAGTGAGCAGGGTACCTATGGCTACACCTTC.

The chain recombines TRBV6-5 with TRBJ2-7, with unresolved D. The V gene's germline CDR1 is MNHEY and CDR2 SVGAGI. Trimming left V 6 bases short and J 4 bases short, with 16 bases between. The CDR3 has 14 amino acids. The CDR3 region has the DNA TGTGCCAGCAGCCTCGAACCTAACGGGTACGAGCAGTACGTC. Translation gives CASSLEPNGYEQYV.

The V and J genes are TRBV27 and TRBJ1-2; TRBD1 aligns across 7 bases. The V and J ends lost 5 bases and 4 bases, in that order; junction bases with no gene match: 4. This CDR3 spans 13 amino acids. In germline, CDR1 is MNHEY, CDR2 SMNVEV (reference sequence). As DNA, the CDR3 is TGTGCCAGCAGTATTGACAGGGTCTATGGCTACACCTTC. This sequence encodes CASSIDRVYGYTF.

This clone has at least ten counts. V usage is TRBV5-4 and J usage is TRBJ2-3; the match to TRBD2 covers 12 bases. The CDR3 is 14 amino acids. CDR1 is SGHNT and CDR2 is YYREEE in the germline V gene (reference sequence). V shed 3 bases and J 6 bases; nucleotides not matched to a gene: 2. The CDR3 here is CASSYGLAGDTQYF. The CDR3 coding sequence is TGTGCCAGCAGCTACGGACTAGCGGGGGATACGCAGTATTTT.

The CDR3 DNA sequence: TGTGCCAGCAGCTTAGTTGGCGGATCCTCGACAGATACGCAGTATTTT. This codes for CASSLVGGSSTDTQYF. The genes are TRBV7-2 and TRBJ2-3; D is unclear. CDR1 and CDR2 from the germline V gene are SGHTA and FQGNSA. V was trimmed by 1 base and J by 3 bases, leaving 14 bases between them. The CDR3 sequence is 16 residues long.

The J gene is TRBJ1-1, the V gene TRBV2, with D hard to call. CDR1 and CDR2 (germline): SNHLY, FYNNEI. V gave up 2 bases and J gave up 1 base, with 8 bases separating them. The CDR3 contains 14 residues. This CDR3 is CASSERHRNTEAFF. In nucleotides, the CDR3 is TGTGCCAGCAGTGAAAGACACCGGAACACTGAAGCTTTCTTT.

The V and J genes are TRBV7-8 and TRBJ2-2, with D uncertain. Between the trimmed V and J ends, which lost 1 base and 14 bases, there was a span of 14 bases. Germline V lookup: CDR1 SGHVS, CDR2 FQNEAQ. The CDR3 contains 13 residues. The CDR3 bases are TGTGCCAGCAGCTTAGAGTCCAGACGAGGTCTGTTTTTT. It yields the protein CASSLESRRGLFF.

CDR3: CASSLGGYTDTQYF. The CDR3 bases are TGCGCCAGCAGCTTAGGCGGTTACACAGATACGCAGTATTTT. The chain carries TRBV5-1 and TRBJ2-3; D is unclear. The germline gives CDR1 SGHRS, CDR2 YFSETQ. V was trimmed by 2 bases and J by 2 bases, leaving 9 bases between them. CDR3 length: 14 amino acids.

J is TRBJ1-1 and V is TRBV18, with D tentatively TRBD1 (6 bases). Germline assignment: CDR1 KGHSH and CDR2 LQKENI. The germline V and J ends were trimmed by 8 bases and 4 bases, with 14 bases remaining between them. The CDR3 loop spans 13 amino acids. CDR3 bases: TGTGCCAGCGAAAGGGGGGAGGGCACTGAAGCTTTCTTT. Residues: CASERGEGTEAFF.

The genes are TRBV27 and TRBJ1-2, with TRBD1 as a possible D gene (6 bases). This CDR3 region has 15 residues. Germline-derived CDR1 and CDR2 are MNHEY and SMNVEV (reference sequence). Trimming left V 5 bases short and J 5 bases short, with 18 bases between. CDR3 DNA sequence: TGTGCCAGCAGTCCCCTGCAGGGGAACCTATATGGCTACACCTTC. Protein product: CASSPLQGNLYGYTF.

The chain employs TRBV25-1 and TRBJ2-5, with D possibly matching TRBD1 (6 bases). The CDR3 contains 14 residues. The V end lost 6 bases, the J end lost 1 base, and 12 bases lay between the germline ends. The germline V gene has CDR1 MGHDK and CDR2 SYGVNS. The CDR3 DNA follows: TGTGCCAGCAGCTACAGGGTCTCCCAAGAGACCCAGTACTTC. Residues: CASSYRVSQETQYF.

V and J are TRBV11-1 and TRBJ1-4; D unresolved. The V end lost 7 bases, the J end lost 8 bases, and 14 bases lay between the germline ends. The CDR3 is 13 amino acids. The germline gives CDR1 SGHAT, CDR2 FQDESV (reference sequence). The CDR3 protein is CASNDWRWEKLFF. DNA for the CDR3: TGTGCCAGCAACGATTGGAGATGGGAAAAACTGTTTTTT.

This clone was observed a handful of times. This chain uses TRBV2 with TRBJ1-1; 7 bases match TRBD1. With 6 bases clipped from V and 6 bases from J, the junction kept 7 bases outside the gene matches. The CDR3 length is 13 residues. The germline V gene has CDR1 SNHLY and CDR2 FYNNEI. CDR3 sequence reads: CASRPDRLPEAFF. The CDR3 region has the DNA TGTGCCAGCAGACCGGACAGGTTACCTGAAGCTTTCTTT.

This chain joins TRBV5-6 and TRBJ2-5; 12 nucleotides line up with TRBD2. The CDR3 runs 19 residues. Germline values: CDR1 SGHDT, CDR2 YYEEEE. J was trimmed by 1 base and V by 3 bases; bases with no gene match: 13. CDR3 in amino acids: CASSSTVTSGRHPQETQYF. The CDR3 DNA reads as TGTGCCAGCAGCTCAACCGTGACTAGCGGGAGACACCCCCAAGAGACCCAGTACTTC.

CDR3 DNA sequence: TGTGCCAGCACCCGTACTAGCGGGATATCCAATGAGCAGTTCTTC. This gives the protein CASTRTSGISNEQFF. This chain joins TRBV7-8 and TRBJ2-1; 10 nucleotides line up with TRBD2. Germline CDR1 is SGHVS and CDR2 is FQNEAQ. The CDR3 runs 15 residues. J was trimmed by 6 bases and V by 7 bases; bases with no gene match: 9.

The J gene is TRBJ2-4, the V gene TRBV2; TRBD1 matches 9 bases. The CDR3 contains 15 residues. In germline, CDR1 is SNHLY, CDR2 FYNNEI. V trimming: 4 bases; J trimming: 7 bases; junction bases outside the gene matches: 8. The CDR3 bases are TGTGCCAGCAGTGTGACAGGGGGTGTTATGAACATTCAGTACTTC. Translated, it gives CASSVTGGVMNIQYF.

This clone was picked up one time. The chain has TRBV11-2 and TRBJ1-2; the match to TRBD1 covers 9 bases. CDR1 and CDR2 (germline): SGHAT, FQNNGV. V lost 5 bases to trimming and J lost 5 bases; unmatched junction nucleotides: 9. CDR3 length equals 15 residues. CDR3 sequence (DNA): TGTGCCAGCAGCCATAGACAGGGGGTTGAATATGGCTACACCTTC. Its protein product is CASSHRQGVEYGYTF.

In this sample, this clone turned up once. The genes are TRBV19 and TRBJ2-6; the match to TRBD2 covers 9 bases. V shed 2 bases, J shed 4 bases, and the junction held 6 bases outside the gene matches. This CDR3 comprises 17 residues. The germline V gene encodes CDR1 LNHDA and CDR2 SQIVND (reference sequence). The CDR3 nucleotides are TGTGCCAGTAGTATATTACTAGCGGGTAGGGGGGCCAACGTCCTGACTTTC. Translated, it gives CASSILLAGRGANVLTF. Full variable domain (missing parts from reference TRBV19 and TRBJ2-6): DGGITQSPKYLFRKEGQNVTLSCEQNLNHDAMYWYRQDPGQGLRLIYYSQIVNDFQKGDIAEGYSVSREKKESFPLTVTSAQKNPTAFYLCASSILLAGRGANVLTFGAGSRLTVL.

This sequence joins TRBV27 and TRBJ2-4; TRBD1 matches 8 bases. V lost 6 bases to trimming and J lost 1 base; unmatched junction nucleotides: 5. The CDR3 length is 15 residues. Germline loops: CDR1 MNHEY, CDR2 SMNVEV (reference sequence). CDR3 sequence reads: CASRNRGLAKNIQYF. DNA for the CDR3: TGTGCCAGCAGGAACAGGGGGTTGGCCAAAAACATTCAGTACTTC.